Presented here are 21 T cell receptor beta chains from one specimen sequenced in a study of cytomegalovirus exposure and HLA in healthy donors. PCR primers comprised 60 Vbeta and 13 Jbeta primers. TCRdb keeps only in-frame clones here, not all; method: immunoSEQ multiplex PCR. The repertoire holds about 220,000 clones, about 77% seen once, with approximately 1.9% in the top ten. Material for sequencing was PBMCs. Receptors were obtained from a woman aged 25-40 years in good health and CMV-seronegative.

This clone was observed a few times. The chain employs TRBV10-3 and TRBJ1-1, with D perhaps TRBD1 (5 bases). The CDR3 is 10 residues long. The V gene's germline CDR1 is ENHRY and CDR2 SYGVKD. Trimming left V 6 bases short and J 12 bases short, with 11 bases between. The CDR3 sequence is CAISGGTTFF. The DNA of the CDR3 is TGTGCCATCAGCGGCGGGACGACTTTCTTT.

This chain uses TRBV7-8 with TRBJ1-1, with TRBD1 identical over 8 bases. The V and J ends lost 4 bases and 7 bases, in that order; junction bases with no gene match: 14. CDR3 length: 16 residues. Germline CDR1 reads SGHVS; CDR2 reads FQNEAQ. In DNA form, the CDR3 reads TGTGCCAGCAGCTCAAAACTTCAGGGGGCAGGAAATGAAGCTTTCTTT. Protein product: CASSSKLQGAGNEAFF.

The V gene is TRBV6-6, the J gene TRBJ1-2; D perhaps matches TRBD1 (6 bases). Trimming pared 0 bases from V and 7 bases from J, leaving 12 bases between. Germline V CDR1 and CDR2: MNHNY, SVGAGI (reference sequence). This CDR3 is 14 amino acids long. The CDR3 sequence is CASSYSGTNTGYTF. The CDR3 DNA sequence: TGTGCCAGCAGTTACTCAGGGACAAACACTGGCTACACCTTC.

This clone appeared a single time. The chain combines TRBV5-1 with TRBJ2-1; D remains ambiguous. V gave up 0 bases and J gave up 7 bases, with 14 bases separating them. The CDR3 runs 15 residues. Germline V lookup: CDR1 SGHRS, CDR2 YFSETQ. The CDR3 nucleotides are TGCGCCAGCAGCTTGGGAGTTCGCGGTACGAATGAGCAGTTCTTC. Translating gives CASSLGVRGTNEQFF. Full variable domain (remainder filled in from reference TRBV5-1 and TRBJ2-1): KAGVTQTPRYLIKTRGQQVTLSCSPISGHRSVSWYQQTPGQGLQFLFEYFSETQRNKGNFPGRFSGRQFSNSRSEMNVSTLELGDSALYLCASSLGVRGTNEQFFGPGTRLTVL.

The chain is built from TRBV9 and TRBJ2-2; TRBD2 aligns across 8 bases. Losses at the gene ends were 0 bases for V and 2 bases for J; bases not matched to a gene: 3. The CDR3 contains 16 residues. Germline V CDR1 and CDR2: SGDLS, YYNGEE. The CDR3 coding sequence is TGTGCCAGCAGCGTAGCGATAGCGGGAAACACCGGGGAGCTGTTTTTT. Protein: CASSVAIAGNTGELFF. Variable domain in full (rest from reference TRBV9 and TRBJ2-2): DSGVTQTPKHLITATGQRVTLRCSPRSGDLSVYWYQQSLDQGLQFLIQYYNGEERAKGNILERFSAQQFPDLHSELNLSSLELGDSALYFCASSVAIAGNTGELFFGEGSRLTVL.

CDR3 sequence: CASSRLGTGLNTEAFF. In DNA form, the CDR3 reads TGTGCCAGCAGCCGCTTAGGAACAGGGTTGAACACTGAAGCTTTCTTT. The rearrangement links TRBV7-2 to TRBJ1-1, with D tentatively TRBD1 (6 bases). The V gene lost 5 bases and the J gene lost 0 bases, with 16 bases spanning the gap. From germline, CDR1 is SGHTA and CDR2 FQGNSA. There are 16 residues in the CDR3. Combining the CDR3 with reference TRBV7-2 and TRBJ1-1 gives the whole variable domain GAGVSQSPSNKVTEKGKDVELRCDPISGHTALYWYRQSLGQGLEFLIYFQGNSAPDKSGLPSDRFSAERTGGSVSTLTIQRTQQEDSAVYLCASSRLGTGLNTEAFFGQGTRLTVV.

V usage is TRBV7-9 and J usage is TRBJ2-7; D is perhaps TRBD1 (8 bases). This CDR3 comprises 14 residues. The germline V gene encodes CDR1 SEHNR and CDR2 FQNEAQ (reference sequence). Deletions cut 5 bases from V and 12 bases from J, with 23 bases between. The CDR3, as DNA: TGTGCCAGCAGCACAGGGGGGCGGGAGCTCAATTGGTACTTC. Translating gives CASSTGGRELNWYF.

This chain uses TRBV29-1 with TRBJ2-5, with 9 bases lining up with TRBD1. The last part of the DNA fits TRBJ2-7 better; the J call may be wrong. There are 13 residues in the CDR3. From germline, CDR1 is SQVTM and CDR2 ANQGSEA. CDR3 loop: CSASGTGLYEQYF. CDR3 bases: TGCAGCGCTTCCGGGACAGGGCTCTACGAGCAGTACTTC.

Concerning this clone: One end of the junction does not line up with germline, which may come from a read error. The chain joins TRBV7-9 to TRBJ1-2; maybe TRBD1 (5 bases). The V gene's germline CDR1 is SEHNR and CDR2 FQNEAQ (reference sequence). CDR3 length: 13 residues. CDR3: CSSSLALGGGYTF. For the CDR3, the DNA is TGTTCCAGCAGCTTAGCCTTGGGGGGAGGCTACACCTTC.

The J gene is TRBJ2-1, the V gene TRBV10-2; 9 nucleotides match TRBD2. From germline, CDR1 is WSHSY and CDR2 SAAADI. This CDR3 is 14 amino acids long. After removal of 7 bases from V and 9 bases from J, the junction contained 10 bases not matched to a gene. The CDR3 spells CASMFSGRYSEQFF. As DNA, the CDR3 is TGCGCCAGCATGTTTAGCGGGAGATATAGTGAGCAGTTCTTC.

V and J are TRBV6-6 and TRBJ2-3; 9 nucleotides agree with TRBD1. Looked up from germline, CDR1 is MNHNY and CDR2 is SVGAGI (reference sequence). The CDR3 spans 15 residues. J gave up 3 bases and V 4 bases, and 5 bases lay outside the gene matches. Here the CDR3 DNA reads TGTGCCAGCAGTTCCCCGGGACAGGGAACAGATACGCAGTATTTT. Its translation is CASSSPGQGTDTQYF.

The chain carries TRBV27 and TRBJ1-2; unclear D gene. V lost 6 bases, J lost 9 bases, and 20 bases lay in between. This CDR3 is built from 14 residues. Germline CDR1 MNHEY, CDR2 SMNVEV (reference sequence). CDR3 nucleotides: TGTGCCAGCAGCTCTCAAGGCACAACGCGGAGCTACACCTTC. This gives the protein CASSSQGTTRSYTF.

On this clone itself: The same CDR3 arises from other DNA sequences in this sample as well. V and J are TRBV7-2 and TRBJ2-3, with 9 positions matching TRBD2. CDR1 and CDR2 (germline): SGHTA, FQGNSA. J gave up 2 bases and V 2 bases, and 5 bases lay outside the gene matches. The CDR3 totals 16 residues. The CDR3 DNA reads TGTGCCAGCAGCTTAATCGCGGGGGGGCCCACAGATACGCAGTATTTT. Amino acids: CASSLIAGGPTDTQYF.

The gene calls are TRBV18 and TRBJ2-7; D is possibly TRBD1 (6 bases). The CDR3 has 15 residues. Trimming left V 6 bases short and J 4 bases short, with 19 bases between. CDR1 is KGHSH and CDR2 is LQKENI in the germline V gene. CDR3 sequence (DNA): TGTGCCAGCTCGATACTACAGGGCATCGGGTACGAGCAGTACTTC. Amino acid sequence: CASSILQGIGYEQYF.

V is TRBV19 and J is TRBJ1-1; tentatively, D is TRBD1 (6 bases). CDR1 and CDR2 (germline): LNHDA, SQIVND (reference sequence). V was shortened by 6 bases and J by 1 base, with 12 bases between the two germline ends. The CDR3 extends over 14 amino acids. The CDR3 protein is CASSSGVTNTEAFF. As DNA, the CDR3 is TGTGCCAGTAGCTCAGGGGTAACGAACACTGAAGCTTTCTTT.

This chain uses TRBV6-5 with TRBJ1-1; D might be TRBD1 (6 bases). V was shortened by 3 bases and J by 3 bases, with 8 bases between the two germline ends. The CDR3 spans 13 residues. Germline CDR1 reads MNHEY; CDR2 reads SVGAGI. The CDR3 reads CASSYGGHTEAFF. DNA for the CDR3: TGTGCCAGCAGTTATGGGGGCCACACTGAAGCTTTCTTT.

This rearrangement joins TRBV19 to TRBJ1-2; 8 positions agree with TRBD1. The CDR3 spans 17 residues. Per the germline V gene, CDR1 is LNHDA and CDR2 is SQIVND (reference sequence). V trimming: 4 bases; J trimming: 7 bases; junction bases outside the gene matches: 17. The chain's CDR3 is CASSKVPLPGQEAGYTF. CDR3 sequence (DNA): TGTGCCAGTAGTAAGGTCCCTCTACCGGGACAGGAGGCTGGCTACACCTTC. Together with reference TRBV19 and TRBJ1-2, the CDR3 gives the full variable domain: DGGITQSPKYLFRKEGQNVTLSCEQNLNHDAMYWYRQDPGQGLRLIYYSQIVNDFQKGDIAEGYSVSREKKESFPLTVTSAQKNPTAFYLCASSKVPLPGQEAGYTFGSGTRLTVV.

The V gene is TRBV27, the J gene TRBJ2-3, with unresolved D. Germline assignment: CDR1 MNHEY and CDR2 SMNVEV (reference sequence). The CDR3 has 13 amino acids. The V and J ends lost 2 bases and 5 bases respectively, with 8 bases between them. The CDR3 sequence: CASSLGTGDTQYF. CDR3 sequence (DNA): TGTGCCAGCAGTTTAGGTACGGGAGATACGCAGTATTTT.

The chain employs TRBV6-6 and TRBJ1-5, with 7 bases aligning to TRBD1. With V trimmed by 0 bases and J by 7 bases, 6 bases remained unmatched. This CDR3 spans 15 amino acids. Germline V gives CDR1 MNHNY, CDR2 SVGAGI (reference sequence). Here the CDR3 reads CASSYSMPGGQPQHF. CDR3 coding DNA: TGTGCCAGCAGTTACTCGATGCCAGGGGGGCAGCCCCAGCATTTT.

This chain joins TRBV10-3 and TRBJ2-3, with TRBD2 matching over 13 bases. V trimming: 6 bases; J trimming: 0 bases; junction bases outside the gene matches: 3. This CDR3 is 16 amino acids long. CDR1 ENHRY and CDR2 SYGVKD come from the germline V gene. The CDR3 region has the DNA TGTGCCATCAGGGCGACTAGCGGGGGGAGCACAGATACGCAGTATTTT. Protein product: CAIRATSGGSTDTQYF.

This rearrangement joins TRBV7-9 to TRBJ2-3; 16 bases line up with TRBD2. There are 17 residues in the CDR3. V shed 4 bases and J 4 bases; nucleotides not matched to a gene: 5. CDR1 and CDR2 (germline): SEHNR, FQNEAQ (reference sequence). The DNA of the CDR3 is TGTGCCAGCAGCTCGGGACTAGCGGGGGGGCGGGCAGATACGCAGTATTTT. Residues: CASSSGLAGGRADTQYF.